These T cell receptor beta chains were read from a single sample in a study of OX40 agonist ivuxolimab in advanced cancers. Using immunoSEQ multiplex PCR, the repertoire was profiled, and TCRdb retains in-frame clones only, with some absent. In the table there are more than 80,000 clones, roughly nine tenths of which are singletons. The sequences come from CD4+ or CD8+ T cells sorted from blood, collected in a trial of the OX40 agonist ivuxolimab. The receptor set was obtained from an adult with an advanced solid tumor such as melanoma, head and neck, liver or kidney cancer. Both conserved end residues are part of each CDR3. D genes are given only for firm matches. For some rows the clone size is stated as once, few or many, or as a class when expanded; others skip it.

>NA|NA|TRBJ2-1|TRBV7-9
TGTGCCAGCAGCTTAGGTCCATTCAATGAGCAGTTCTTC
CASSLGPFNEQFF
>NA|NA|TRBJ2-7|TRBV7-9
TGTGCCAGCAGCTTGGAAAGACCCTACGAGCAGTACTTC
CASSLERPYEQYF
>NA|NA|TRBJ1-1|TRBV4-2
TGTGCCAGCAGCCAAGATTACGCGGGGGGAAGGGGAAACACTGAAGCTTTCTTT
CASSQDYAGGRGNTEAFF
>TRBD2|NA|TRBJ2-3|TRBV5-6
TGTGCCAGCAGCCTCGGGACTAGCGGGGGGCGCACAGATACGCAGTATTTT
CASSLGTSGGRTDTQYF
>NA|NA|TRBJ1-1|TRBV4-3
TGCGCCAGCAGCCGCCTGACTGGGGGCACTGAAGCTTTCTTT
CASSRLTGGTEAFF
>NA|once|TRBJ2-1|TRBV6-5
TGTGCCAGCAGTTCCGTGGACTTAATCAATGAGCAGTTCTTC
CASSSVDLINEQFF
>NA|NA|TRBJ2-7|TRBV30
TGTGCCTGGAGCGAAGGGCTATTCTACGAGCAGTACTTC
CAWSEGLFYEQYF
>NA|once|TRBJ1-5|TRBV2
TGTGCCAGCAGTGAATTCTATAGCAATCAGCCCCAGCATTTT
CASSEFYSNQPQHF
>NA|NA|TRBJ2-5|TRBV6-6
TGTGCCAGCAGCCCTTTTCCAGGAGAGACCCAGTACTTC
CASSPFPGETQYF
>TRBD1|NA|TRBJ2-2|TRBV28
TGTGCCAGCAGTTCGTACAGGGGTCAGGACGGGGAGCTGTTTTTT
CASSSYRGQDGELFF
>NA|NA|TRBJ1-6|TRBV6-5
TGTGCCAGCAGTTACAGGGAAGGAGGCACACCCCTCCACTTT
CASSYREGGTPLHF
>NA|NA|TRBJ2-1|TRBV11-2
TGTGCCAGCAGCTTCGACAAGGAGCAGTTCTTC
CASSFDKEQFF
>TRBD2|once|TRBJ2-3|TRBV28
TGTGCCAGCAGAACTAGCGGGACGCAGTATTTT
CASRTSGTQYF
>NA|NA|TRBJ2-3|TRBV4-3
TGCGCCAGCAGCCAATATCGTGGCACAGATACGCAGTATTTT
CASSQYRGTDTQYF
>NA|NA|TRBJ1-5|TRBV4-3
TGCGCCAGCAGCCAAGCATGGGGGGTTGGGCAGCCCCAGCATTTT
CASSQAWGVGQPQHF
>TRBD1|NA|TRBJ1-1|TRBV28
TGTGCCAGCAGAACGGACAGGGGAAGCACTGAAGCTTTCTTT
CASRTDRGSTEAFF
>TRBD1|NA|TRBJ1-2|TRBV6-5
TGTGCCAGCAGTTACACAGGGGGCGGCTATGGCTACACCTTC
CASSYTGGGYGYTF
>TRBD1|NA|TRBJ1-6|TRBV4-3
TGCGCCAGCAGCCAAGATGCTAGGACAGGTCAAAATTCACCCCTCCACTTT
CASSQDARTGQNSPLHF
>TRBD1|NA|TRBJ1-3|TRBV14
TGTGCCAGCAGCCACTGGACAGGTCCAGGTGGAAACACCATATATTTT
CASSHWTGPGGNTIYF
>TRBD1|once|TRBJ1-6|TRBV30
TGTGCCTGGAGTGTAGGGACAGGGGCTAGGTCACCCCTCCACTTT
CAWSVGTGARSPLHF
>NA|NA|TRBJ1-1|TRBV30
TGTGCCTGGGGTGGTTCTCAGTACATGAACACTGAAGCTTTCTTT
CAWGGSQYMNTEAFF
>TRBD2|NA|TRBJ2-1|TRBV6-5
TGTGCCAGCAGTTACTTGGGGACTAGCGGCTACAATGAGCAGTTCTTC
CASSYLGTSGYNEQFF
>NA|few|TRBJ1-1|TRBV30
TGTGCCTGGAGTTGGGGTGGGGGAGATACTGAAGCTTTCTTT
CAWSWGGGDTEAFF
>TRBD1|NA|TRBJ1-1|TRBV5-1
TGCGCCAGCAGCTGGGGGACAGGGGACACTGAAGCTTTCTTT
CASSWGTGDTEAFF
>NA|once|TRBJ2-5|TRBV20-1
TGCAGTGCACAGATCGTGGCCCAGTACTTC
CSAQIVAQYF
>NA|NA|TRBJ2-1|TRBV4-3
TGCGCCAGCAGCCCCCCTCCGGGGATAGCGGCCGACTACAATGAGCAGTTCTTC
CASSPPPGIAADYNEQFF
>NA|NA|TRBJ2-2|TRBV16
TGTGCCAGCAGCCAGGCGGGTCTGTCAATCATATCCGGGGAGCTGTTTTTT
CASSQAGLSIISGELFF
>NA|NA|TRBJ1-1|TRBV6-5
TGTGCCAGCAGTCTTTGGGGGCCTAACACTGAAGCTTTCTTT
CASSLWGPNTEAFF
>TRBD1|NA|TRBJ1-5|TRBV30
TGTGCCTGGGACAGGGGGTACAGCAATCAGCCCCAGCATTTT
CAWDRGYSNQPQHF
>NA|once|TRBJ1-1|TRBV6-5
TGTGCCAGCAGTTACAGGGAAATGAACACTGAAGCTTTCTTT
CASSYREMNTEAFF
>NA|NA|TRBJ2-7|TRBV29-1
TGCAGCGTTGAAGATCCCGCCGACGGCCCACTAGACGAGCAGTACTTC
CSVEDPADGPLDEQYF
>TRBD2|NA|TRBJ2-1|TRBV27
TGTGCCAGCAGTCTTACTAGCGGGGGGCACAATGAGCAGTTCTTC
CASSLTSGGHNEQFF
>NA|few|TRBJ1-5|TRBV15
TGTGCCACCAGCAGTCACGAGGGCGCGAGCAATCAGCCCCAGCATTTT
CATSSHEGASNQPQHF
>NA|NA|TRBJ2-1|TRBV4-3
TGCGCCAGCAGCCAAGAAGACCATCTCTCGGAAAGCTCCTACAATGAGCAGTTCTTC
CASSQEDHLSESSYNEQFF
>TRBD2|NA|TRBJ2-1|TRBV2
TGTGCCAGCAGGGGACTAGCGGGGGACGGTAATGAGCAGTTCTTC
CASRGLAGDGNEQFF
>TRBD1|NA|TRBJ2-1|TRBV4-1
TGCGCCAGCAGCCCCCGGGACAGGGGGCACGATGAGCAGTTCTTC
CASSPRDRGHDEQFF
>NA|NA|TRBJ2-3|TRBV11-1
TGTGCCAGCAGCTTAGACTCAGATACGCAGTATTTT
CASSLDSDTQYF
>NA|NA|TRBJ2-1|TRBV7-8
TGTGCCAGCAGCTCCCTGGGCCTCCAAGGCGAGCAGTTCTTC
CASSSLGLQGEQFF
>TRBD1|NA|TRBJ1-3|TRBV4-1
TGCGCCAGCAGCCAACCTTGGACAGGGGGCGGGGACACCATATATTTT
CASSQPWTGGGDTIYF
>NA|NA|TRBJ2-3|TRBV18
TGTGCCAGCTCACCACCCGTCTTATCGACAGATACGCAGTATTTT
CASSPPVLSTDTQYF
>NA|NA|TRBJ1-3|TRBV13
TGTGCCAGCAGCCACGGTAGGGGAAACACCATATATTTT
CASSHGRGNTIYF
>NA|once|TRBJ1-1|TRBV6-5
TGTGCCAGCAGTTCCTTTACAGGGAACGATGCTTTCTTT
CASSSFTGNDAFF
>TRBD1|NA|TRBJ1-5|TRBV27
TGTGCCAGCAGTTTACTTGGCGTACAGGGGAAGGGACAGCCCCAGCATTTT
CASSLLGVQGKGQPQHF
>NA|NA|TRBJ2-3|TRBV7-9
TGTGCCAGCAGCTTAATCGCCGCAGATACGCAGTATTTT
CASSLIAADTQYF
>TRBD1|NA|TRBJ1-1|TRBV5-1
TGCGCCAGCAGCTATAGGGGGGACAGGGGAAACACTGAAGCTTTCTTT
CASSYRGDRGNTEAFF
>NA|NA|TRBJ1-2|TRBV10-2
TGCGCCAGCAGTGAGGGCAGCTACTATGGCTACACCTTC
CASSEGSYYGYTF
>TRBD2|NA|TRBJ2-3|TRBV6-5
TGTGCCAGCAGAGTAGCGGGAGAGGGTGCAGATACGCAGTATTTT
CASRVAGEGADTQYF
>NA|once|TRBJ2-3|TRBV9
TGTGCCAGCAGCGTAGATGGCGGGAGCACAGATACGCAGTATTTT
CASSVDGGSTDTQYF